This entry concerns a single TCR beta chain. As yet, its antigen is unknown. This specimen comes from a study of OX40 agonist ivuxolimab in advanced cancers. Overall study results and limits: Low normalized T-cell clonal expansion was additionally recorded for some nonresponders.

The CDR3 length is 12 residues. V was clipped by 6 bases and J by 8 bases; unmatched bases: 6. The V gene's germline CDR1 is LNHDA and CDR2 SQIVND (reference sequence). The assay was immunoSEQ multiplex PCR, and TCRdb's table has in-frame clones only and misses some. Of roughly 83,000 clones listed, about 89% are singletons. This chain joins TRBV19 and TRBJ1-2; TRBD1 matches 7 bases. The source material was CD4+ or CD8+ T cells sorted from blood, sampled in a trial of the OX40 agonist ivuxolimab. The sequence came from an adult with an advanced solid tumor such as melanoma, head and neck, liver or kidney cancer. The CDR3 protein is CASRDTGEGYTF. CDR3 DNA: TGTGCCAGTAGGGATACAGGGGAGGGCTACACCTTC.